This T cell receptor beta chain was profiled in a study of CD8+ T cells in alopecia areata. Study as a whole: Each of the treated patients was given oral tofacitinib, 5 to 10 mg twice daily, for moderate-to-severe alopecia areata. Treated patients received severity scores based on the percentage of scalp area affected. Regarding the study as a whole: During tofacitinib treatment, many expanded lesional clones remained in scalp and blood.

Comments on this clone: Its matching antigen is unknown.

RNA was isolated and reverse transcribed to cDNA, the sequencing template. TCRdb's copy holds only in-frame clones and misses some; the assay was immunoSEQ multiplex PCR. The top ten clones hold about 1.8% of a sample with 250,000 to 300,000 clones, roughly 60% of them seen once. The germline CDR1 and CDR2 sequences are MNHEY and SVGAGI. This CDR3 spans 11 amino acids. The V end lost 6 bases, the J end lost 2 bases, and 2 bases lay between the germline ends. Sample treatment: oral pan-JAK inhibitor, 5-10 mg twice daily. The study team obtained lesional scalp punch biopsies and peripheral blood from alopecia areata patients.

The rearrangement uses TRBV6-5 and TRBJ1-3; D gene ambiguous. The TCR originated in a human donor with alopecia areata. The sequencing here drew on CD4+ T cells sorted from blood, taken at week 24, from a patient treated with tofacitinib. The CDR3 loop is CASRTGNTIYF. CDR3 bases: TGTGCCAGCAGGACTGGAAACACCATATATTTT.